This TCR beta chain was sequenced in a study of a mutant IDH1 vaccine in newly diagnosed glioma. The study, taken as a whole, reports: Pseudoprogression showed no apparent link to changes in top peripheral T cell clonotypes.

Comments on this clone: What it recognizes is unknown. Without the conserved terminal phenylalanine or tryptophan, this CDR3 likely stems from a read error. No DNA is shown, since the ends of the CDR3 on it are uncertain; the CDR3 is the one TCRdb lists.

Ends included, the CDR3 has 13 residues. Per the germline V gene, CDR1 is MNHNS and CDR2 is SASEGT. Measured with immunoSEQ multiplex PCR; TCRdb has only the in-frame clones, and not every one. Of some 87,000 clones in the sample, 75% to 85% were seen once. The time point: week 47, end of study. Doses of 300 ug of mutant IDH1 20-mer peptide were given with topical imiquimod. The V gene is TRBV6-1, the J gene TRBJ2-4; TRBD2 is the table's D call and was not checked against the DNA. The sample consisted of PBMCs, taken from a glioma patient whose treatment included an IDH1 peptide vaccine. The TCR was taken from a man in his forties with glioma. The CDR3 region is CASSFNEASSQEI.